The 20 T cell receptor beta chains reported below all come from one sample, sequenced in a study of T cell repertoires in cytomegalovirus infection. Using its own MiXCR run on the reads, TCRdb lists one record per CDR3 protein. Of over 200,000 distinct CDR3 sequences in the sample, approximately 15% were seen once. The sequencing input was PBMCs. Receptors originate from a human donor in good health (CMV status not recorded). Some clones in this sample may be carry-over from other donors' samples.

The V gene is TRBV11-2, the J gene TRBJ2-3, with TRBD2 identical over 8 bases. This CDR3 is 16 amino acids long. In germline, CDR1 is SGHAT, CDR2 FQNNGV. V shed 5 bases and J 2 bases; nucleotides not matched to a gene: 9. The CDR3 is CASSAPAGDLTDTQYF. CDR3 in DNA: TGTGCCAGCAGCGCCCCAGCGGGAGACCTCACAGATACGCAGTATTTT. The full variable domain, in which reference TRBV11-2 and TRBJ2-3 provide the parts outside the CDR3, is EAGVAQSPRYKIIEKRQSVAFWCNPISGHATLYWYQQILGQGPKLLIQFQNNGVVDDSQLPKDRFSAERLKGVDSTLKIQPAKLEDSAVYLCASSAPAGDLTDTQYFGPGTRLTVL.

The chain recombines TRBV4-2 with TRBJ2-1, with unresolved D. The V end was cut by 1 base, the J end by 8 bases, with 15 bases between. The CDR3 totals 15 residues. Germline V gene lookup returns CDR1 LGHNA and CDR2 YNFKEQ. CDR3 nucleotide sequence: TGTGCCAGCAGCCAAGGGACGTCCCTGACCGATGAGCAGTTCTTC. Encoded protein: CASSQGTSLTDEQFF.

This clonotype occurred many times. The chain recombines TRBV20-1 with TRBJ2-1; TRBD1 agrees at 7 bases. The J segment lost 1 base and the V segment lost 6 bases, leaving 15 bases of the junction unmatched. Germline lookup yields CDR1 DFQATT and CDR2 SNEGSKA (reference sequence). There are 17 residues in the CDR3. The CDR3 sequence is CSAPKLHTGVSYNEQFF. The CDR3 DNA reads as TGCAGTGCCCCCAAACTGCACACAGGGGTGTCCTACAATGAGCAGTTCTTC.

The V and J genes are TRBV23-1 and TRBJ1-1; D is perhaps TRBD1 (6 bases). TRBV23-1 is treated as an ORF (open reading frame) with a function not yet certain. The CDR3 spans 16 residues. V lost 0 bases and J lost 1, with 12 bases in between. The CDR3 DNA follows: TGCGCCAGCAGTCAATCCGCGAGGGGGTGGAACACTGAAGCTTTCTTT. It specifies CASSQSARGWNTEAFF.

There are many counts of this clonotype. CDR3 coding DNA: TGTGCCAGCAGCCTCTGGGCAGGCGGTCAGCCCCAGCATTTT. This gives the protein CASSLWAGGQPQHF. V and J are TRBV12-3 or TRBV12-4 and TRBJ1-5; D not certain. V lost 6 bases and J lost 6, with 15 bases in between. The CDR3 extends over 14 amino acids.

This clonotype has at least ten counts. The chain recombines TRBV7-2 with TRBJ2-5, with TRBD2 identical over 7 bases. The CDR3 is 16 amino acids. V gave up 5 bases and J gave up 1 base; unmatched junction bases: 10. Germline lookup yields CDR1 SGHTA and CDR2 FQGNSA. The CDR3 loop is CASSVPVGGGQETQYF. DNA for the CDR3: TGTGCCAGCAGCGTCCCCGTGGGGGGGGGCCAAGAGACCCAGTACTTC.

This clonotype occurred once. Here the CDR3 reads CSVVLAGSYEQYF. In nucleotides, the CDR3 is TGCAGCGTTGTATTAGCGGGGTCCTACGAGCAGTACTTC. The chain links TRBV29-1 to TRBJ2-7, with 8 bases matching TRBD2. Germline lookup yields CDR1 SQVTM and CDR2 ANQGSEA. There are 13 residues in the CDR3. Trimming cost V 4 bases and J 1 base; bases outside gene matches: 3.

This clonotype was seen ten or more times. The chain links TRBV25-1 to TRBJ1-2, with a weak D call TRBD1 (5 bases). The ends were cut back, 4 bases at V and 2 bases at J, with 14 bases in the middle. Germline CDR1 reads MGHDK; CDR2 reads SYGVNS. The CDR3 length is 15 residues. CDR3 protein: CASSGPGSLNYGYTF. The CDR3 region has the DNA TGTGCCAGCAGTGGTCCAGGGTCCCTAAACTATGGCTACACCTTC.

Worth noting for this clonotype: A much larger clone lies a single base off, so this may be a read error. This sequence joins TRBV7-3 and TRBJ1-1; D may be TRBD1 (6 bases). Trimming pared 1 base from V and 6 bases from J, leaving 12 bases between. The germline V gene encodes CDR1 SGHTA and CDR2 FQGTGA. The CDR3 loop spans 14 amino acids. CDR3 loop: CASSLIGGLSEAFF. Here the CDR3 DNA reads TGTGCCAGCAGCTTAATAGGGGGGCTCTCTGAAGCTTTCTTT.

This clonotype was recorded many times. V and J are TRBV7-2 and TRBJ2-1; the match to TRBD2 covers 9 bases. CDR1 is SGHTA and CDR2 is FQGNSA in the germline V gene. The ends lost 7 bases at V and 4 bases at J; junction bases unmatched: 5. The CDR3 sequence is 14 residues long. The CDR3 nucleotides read TGTGCCAGCAATTCCCTAGCGGGGTACAATGAGCAGTTCTTC. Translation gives CASNSLAGYNEQFF. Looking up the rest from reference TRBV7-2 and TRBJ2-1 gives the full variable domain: GAGVSQSPSNKVTEKGKDVELRCDPISGHTALYWYRQSLGQGLEFLIYFQGNSAPDKSGLPSDRFSAERTGGSVSTLTIQRTQQEDSAVYLCASNSLAGYNEQFFGPGTRLTVL.

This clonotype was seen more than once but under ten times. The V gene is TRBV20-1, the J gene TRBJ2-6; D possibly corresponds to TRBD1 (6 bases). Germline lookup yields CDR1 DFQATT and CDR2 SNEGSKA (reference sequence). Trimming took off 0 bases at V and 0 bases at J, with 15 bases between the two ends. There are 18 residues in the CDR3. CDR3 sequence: CSARDNDRSSSGANVLTF. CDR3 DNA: TGCAGTGCTAGAGATAACGACAGGAGCTCCTCTGGGGCCAACGTCCTGACTTTC.

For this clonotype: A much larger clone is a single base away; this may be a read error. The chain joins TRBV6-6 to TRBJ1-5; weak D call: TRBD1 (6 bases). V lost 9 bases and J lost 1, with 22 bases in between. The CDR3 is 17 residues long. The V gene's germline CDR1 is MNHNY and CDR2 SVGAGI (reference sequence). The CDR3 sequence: CARNSMGEGGSNQPQHF. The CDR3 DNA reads TGTGCCAGGAACTCGATGGGGGAGGGGGGCAGCAATCAGCCCCAGCATTTT.

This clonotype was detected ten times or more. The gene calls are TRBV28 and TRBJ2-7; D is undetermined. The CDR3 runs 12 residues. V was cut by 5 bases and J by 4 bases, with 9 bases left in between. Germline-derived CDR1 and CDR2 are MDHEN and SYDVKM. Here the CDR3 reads CASSVASYEQYF. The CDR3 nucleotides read TGTGCCAGCAGTGTCGCATCTTACGAGCAGTACTTC.

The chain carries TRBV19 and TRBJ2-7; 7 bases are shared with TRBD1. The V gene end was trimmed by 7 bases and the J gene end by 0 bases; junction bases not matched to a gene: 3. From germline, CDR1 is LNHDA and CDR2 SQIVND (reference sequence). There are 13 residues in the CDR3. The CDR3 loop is CASKGAVSYEQYF. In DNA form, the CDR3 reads TGTGCCAGTAAGGGGGCGGTCTCCTACGAGCAGTACTTC.

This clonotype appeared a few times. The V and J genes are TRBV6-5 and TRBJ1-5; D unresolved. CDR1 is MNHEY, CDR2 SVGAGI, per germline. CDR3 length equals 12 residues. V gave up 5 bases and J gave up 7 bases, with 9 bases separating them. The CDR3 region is CASSGPGQPQHF. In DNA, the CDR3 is TGTGCCAGCAGTGGGCCCGGGCAGCCCCAGCATTTT.

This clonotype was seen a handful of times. CDR3 protein: CASSQWDGITGELFF. CDR3 coding DNA: TGTGCCAGCAGCCAATGGGACGGGATCACCGGGGAGCTGTTTTTT. J is TRBJ2-2 and V is TRBV14, with D perhaps matching TRBD1 or TRBD2 (5 bases each). CDR3 length: 15 amino acids. CDR1 and CDR2 from the germline V gene are SGHDN and FVKESK. The germline V and J ends were trimmed by 2 bases and 4 bases, with 11 bases remaining between them.

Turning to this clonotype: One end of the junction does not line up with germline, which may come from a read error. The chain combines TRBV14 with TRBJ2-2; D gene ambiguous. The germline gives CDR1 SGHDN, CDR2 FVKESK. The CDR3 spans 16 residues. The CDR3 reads CASSLRLGKGTGQLFF. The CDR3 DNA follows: TGTGCCAGCAGCTTACGTCTGGGAAAAGGAACCGGGCAGCTGTTTTTT.

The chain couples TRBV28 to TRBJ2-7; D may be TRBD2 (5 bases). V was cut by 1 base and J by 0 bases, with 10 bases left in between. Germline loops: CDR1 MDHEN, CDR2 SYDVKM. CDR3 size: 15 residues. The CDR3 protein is CASSLSGLFSYEQYF. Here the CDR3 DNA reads TGTGCCAGCAGTTTATCCGGACTGTTCTCCTACGAGCAGTACTTC.

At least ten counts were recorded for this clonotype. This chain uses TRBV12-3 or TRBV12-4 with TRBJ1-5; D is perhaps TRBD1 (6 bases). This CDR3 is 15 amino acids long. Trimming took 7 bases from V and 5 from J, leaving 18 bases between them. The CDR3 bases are TGTGCCAGCACTCCGACAGGACTAGCCCATCAGCCCCAGCATTTT. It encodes CASTPTGLAHQPQHF.

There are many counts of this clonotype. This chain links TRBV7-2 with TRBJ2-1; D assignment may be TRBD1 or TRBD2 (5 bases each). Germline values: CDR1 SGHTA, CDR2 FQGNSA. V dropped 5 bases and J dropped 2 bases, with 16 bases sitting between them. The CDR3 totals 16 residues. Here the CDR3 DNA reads TGTGCCAGCAGCCCCAGTCTTGGGGGTACCTACAATGAGCAGTTCTTC. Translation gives CASSPSLGGTYNEQFF.